This TCR beta chain emerged from a study of blood T cell repertoires in COVID-19. Overall study: COVID-19 samples from acute and convalescent phases originated in the United States, Italy and Spain.

The V gene end was trimmed by 1 base and the J gene end by 1 base; junction bases not matched to a gene: 3. The CDR3 extends over 16 amino acids. Germline V lookup: CDR1 KGHSY, CDR2 FQNENV. Libraries were prepared by immunoSEQ multiplex PCR; TCRdb keeps only in-frame clonotypes and omits some of them. The data hold under 150,000 clones, with 90% observed a single time. The clonotype was recovered from a human donor with active COVID-19. The donor label of this sample is uncertain. The V call is TRBV16, the J call TRBJ2-2, with 7 bases matching TRBD1. What was sequenced was peripheral blood. The CDR3 DNA sequence: TGTGCCAGCAGCCAATTTGGACAGGTGAACACCGGGGAGCTGTTTTTT. Protein sequence: CASSQFGQVNTGELFF.